This T cell receptor beta chain was identified in a study of blood T cell repertoires in COVID-19. Libraries were prepared by immunoSEQ multiplex PCR; TCRdb keeps only in-frame clonotypes and omits some of them. The sample consists of approximately 10,000 clones, about 71% of them appearing once. This clone was counted between two and nine times. The specimen sequenced was peripheral blood. The sequence came from a man aged 60-69 years with COVID-19, enrolled during active disease.

CDR3 in amino acids: CASLGSSRYNEQFF. The CDR3 region has the DNA TGTGCCAGCCTGGGCTCCTCCCGCTACAATGAGCAGTTCTTC. The rearrangement uses TRBV2 and TRBJ2-1; no clear D. Germline V lookup: CDR1 SNHLY, CDR2 FYNNEI. Trimming left V 8 bases short and J 3 bases short, with 14 bases between. The CDR3 sequence is 14 residues long.